The 19 T cell receptor beta chains below were found in one sample sequenced in a study of cytotoxic CD8 clonotypes in ibrutinib-treated CLL. Data came from immunoSEQ multiplex PCR; TCRdb stores just in-frame clones and leaves some out. The sample holds more than 200,000 clones, 65% to 80% seen once. The sequences come from PBMCs, collected after 12 months of ibrutinib treatment. The receptor set was obtained from a human donor with chronic lymphocytic leukemia.

The chain carries TRBV5-4 and TRBJ1-2; D is unresolved. This CDR3 comprises 12 residues. Trimming took off 4 bases at V and 2 bases at J, with 6 bases between the two ends. Germline V lookup: CDR1 SGHNT, CDR2 YYREEE (reference sequence). The CDR3 DNA follows: TGTGCCAGCAGCCCGGGGAACTATGGCTACACCTTC. Protein product: CASSPGNYGYTF.

This clone was counted only a few times. The chain is built from TRBV15 and TRBJ1-5, with no clear D. The CDR3 consists of 15 residues. V shed 9 bases and J shed 0 bases, with 15 bases lying between them. Germline V gives CDR1 LNHNV, CDR2 YYDKDF (reference sequence). This CDR3 reads CATRLPGSSNQPQHF. The CDR3 DNA is TGTGCCACTAGACTACCAGGATCTAGCAATCAGCCCCAGCATTTT.

As for this clone: Other DNA sequences within the sample encode an identical CDR3. The V and J genes are TRBV28 and TRBJ1-2, with 9 bases lining up with TRBD1. The CDR3 consists of 14 residues. V lost 6 bases, J lost 3 bases, and 5 bases stayed unmatched. The germline V gene has CDR1 MDHEN and CDR2 SYDVKM. The CDR3 here is CASSLGQGHYGYTF. DNA for the CDR3: TGTGCCAGCAGCCTGGGACAGGGACACTATGGCTACACCTTC.

The V and J genes are TRBV5-6 and TRBJ2-7, with 12 bases lining up with TRBD2. This CDR3 comprises 16 residues. The germline gives CDR1 SGHDT, CDR2 YYEEEE. After removal of 6 bases from V and 4 bases from J, the junction contained 11 bases not matched to a gene. CDR3 loop: CASTRGPSGGAYEQYF. The CDR3 DNA follows: TGTGCCAGCACCCGCGGTCCTAGCGGGGGGGCTTACGAGCAGTACTTC.

The V gene is TRBV30, the J gene TRBJ1-1; D might be TRBD1 (6 bases). V lost 2 bases and J 4 bases, leaving 17 bases between the germline ends. The germline V gene encodes CDR1 GTSNPN and CDR2 SVGIG (reference sequence). CDR3 length equals 15 residues. CDR3 in amino acids: CAWSPGAGESTEAFF. The CDR3 region has the DNA TGTGCCTGGAGTCCGGGGGCAGGGGAGAGCACTGAAGCTTTCTTT.

The rearrangement links TRBV30 to TRBJ2-1; TRBD2 matches 8 bases. Per the germline V gene, CDR1 is GTSNPN and CDR2 is SVGIG (reference sequence). V gave up 3 bases and J gave up 12 bases; unmatched junction bases: 4. CDR3 length: 11 amino acids. CDR3 amino acids: CAWSIRGGQFF. Here the CDR3 DNA reads TGTGCCTGGAGCATACGGGGGGGGCAGTTCTTC.

This clone was recorded a few times. V usage is TRBV7-8 and J usage is TRBJ2-7; 8 nucleotides align to TRBD1. Germline CDR1 and CDR2: SGHVS and FQNEAQ. V gave up 5 bases and J gave up 3 bases; unmatched junction bases: 6. The CDR3 runs to 14 residues. The CDR3 DNA sequence: TGTGCCAGCAGCCCACGCGGACAGGGCTACGAGCAGTACTTC. It translates to CASSPRGQGYEQYF.

This clone was found many times. The CDR3 nucleotides are TGTGCCAGTAGTAACAGGTTTAATCAGCCCCAGCATTTT. Translating gives CASSNRFNQPQHF. V is TRBV19 and J is TRBJ1-5; TRBD1 is a possible D gene (5 bases). Trimming shortened V by 4 bases and J by 4 bases, and 8 bases separated the two germline ends. This CDR3 contains 13 residues. Germline V gives CDR1 LNHDA, CDR2 SQIVND (reference sequence). The full variable domain, completed using reference TRBV19 and TRBJ1-5, is DGGITQSPKYLFRKEGQNVTLSCEQNLNHDAMYWYRQDPGQGLRLIYYSQIVNDFQKGDIAEGYSVSREKKESFPLTVTSAQKNPTAFYLCASSNRFNQPQHFGDGTRLSIL.

This clone appeared a single time. The genes are TRBV18 and TRBJ1-1; the D is unclear. CDR3 size: 12 residues. Deletions cut 3 bases from V and 8 bases from J, with 10 bases between. From germline, CDR1 is KGHSH and CDR2 LQKENI. In DNA form, the CDR3 reads TGTGCCAGCTCACCCTCCGGAGGCGAAGCTTTCTTT. Translated, it gives CASSPSGGEAFF.

The DNA of the CDR3 is TGTGCCTGGGACCCGCGCAGGGGCTATGGCTACACCTTC. Translating it yields CAWDPRRGYGYTF. This chain joins TRBV30 and TRBJ1-2; tentatively, D is TRBD1 (6 bases). Germline V gene lookup returns CDR1 GTSNPN and CDR2 SVGIG (reference sequence). The CDR3 extends over 13 amino acids. Trimming shortened V by 5 bases and J by 4 bases, and 14 bases separated the two germline ends.

The chain carries TRBV10-3 and TRBJ1-5; the D gene is possibly TRBD1 (5 bases). The germline gives CDR1 ENHRY, CDR2 SYGVKD. Trimming removed 3 bases at V and 2 bases at J, with 5 bases between. The CDR3 is 13 residues long. The chain's CDR3 is CAISEQGNQPQHF. In DNA form, the CDR3 reads TGTGCCATCAGTGAACAGGGCAATCAGCCCCAGCATTTT.

The J gene is TRBJ2-3, the V gene TRBV29-1; D may be TRBD1 (5 bases). The CDR3 has 13 amino acids. Germline-derived CDR1 and CDR2 are SQVTM and ANQGSEA. The germline V and J ends were trimmed by 6 bases and 4 bases, with 14 bases remaining between them. The CDR3 coding sequence is TGCAGCGTGGCCCCGACAGCCGCAGATACGCAGTATTTT. It translates to CSVAPTAADTQYF.

This clone was observed a handful of times. The chain employs TRBV6-5 and TRBJ1-6, with TRBD1 matching 7 bases. The CDR3 has 13 amino acids. V shed 8 bases and J 9 bases; nucleotides not matched to a gene: 7. Germline values: CDR1 MNHEY, CDR2 SVGAGI. This CDR3 reads CASLRQGGSPLHF. DNA of the CDR3: TGTGCCAGCCTAAGACAGGGCGGTTCACCCCTCCACTTT.

This chain links TRBV28 with TRBJ2-1; a weak D match, TRBD2 (7 bases). CDR1 and CDR2 (germline): MDHEN, SYDVKM. V dropped 3 bases and J dropped 9 bases, with 15 bases sitting between them. This CDR3 is 14 amino acids long. The CDR3 DNA follows: TGTGCCAGCAGTTTGGTGCAGGGAGGGGGTGAGCAGTTCTTC. It is translated as CASSLVQGGGEQFF.

The CDR3 protein is CASRTTGLYGYTF. In nucleotides, the CDR3 is TGTGCCAGCAGGACGACGGGACTCTATGGCTACACCTTC. This chain joins TRBV6-5 and TRBJ1-2; the D gene is possibly TRBD1 (5 bases). V lost 6 bases and J 4 bases, leaving 12 bases between the germline ends. Per germline, CDR1 MNHEY and CDR2 SVGAGI. The CDR3 spans 13 residues.

V gene TRBV27 combines with J gene TRBJ2-1, with 14 bases identical to TRBD2. Germline V gene sequence: CDR1 MNHEY, CDR2 SMNVEV (reference sequence). The CDR3 totals 16 residues. V gave up 5 bases and J gave up 7 bases; unmatched junction bases: 7. The CDR3 bases are TGTGCCAGCAGTCATGCCGGGACTAGCGGGAGTAATGAGCAGTTCTTC. Translating gives CASSHAGTSGSNEQFF.

Concerning this clone: The sample contains more than one DNA sequence encoding this CDR3. The chain is built from TRBV6-5 and TRBJ1-5, with TRBD1 as a possible D gene (6 bases). CDR1 is MNHEY and CDR2 is SVGAGI in the germline V gene. Trimming took off 6 bases at V and 2 bases at J, with 11 bases between the two ends. The CDR3 extends over 14 amino acids. CDR3 bases: TGTGCCAGCAGCCGACAGGAAGGCAATCAGCCCCAGCATTTT. It encodes CASSRQEGNQPQHF.

The chain links TRBV7-8 to TRBJ2-1; D may be TRBD1 (6 bases). This CDR3 is 16 amino acids long. Germline V gene lookup returns CDR1 SGHVS and CDR2 FQNEAQ. V dropped 5 bases and J dropped 0 bases, with 14 bases sitting between them. The CDR3 DNA follows: TGTGCCAGCAGCCAAAGGGGGAGAGCCTCCTACAATGAGCAGTTCTTC. Translation: CASSQRGRASYNEQFF.

This rearrangement joins TRBV16 to TRBJ1-4; TRBD1 matches 8 bases. The V gene's germline CDR1 is KGHSY and CDR2 FQNENV. This CDR3 contains 16 residues. The V segment lost 4 bases and the J segment 3 bases; nucleotides outside the gene matches: 7. The DNA of the CDR3 is TGTGCCAGCAGCCCACAGGGGGTAACGGCTAATGAAAAACTGTTTTTT. Translation: CASSPQGVTANEKLFF.